This T cell receptor beta chain emerged from a study of CD8 T cells in ankylosing spondylitis. MiXCR, run by TCRdb on the 5' RACE reads, gives a single entry per CDR3 protein. The sample carries approximately 220,000 distinct CDR3 sequences, roughly a tenth recorded once. This clonotype was counted ten times or more. Antigen: not known. Whole-study findings and limits: Reactive arthritis synovial fluid and blood previously showed some of these motif variants.

In germline, CDR1 is ENHRY, CDR2 SYGVKD. J was trimmed by 9 bases and V by 5 bases; bases with no gene match: 11. CDR3 length: 15 amino acids. What was sequenced was blood, either unsorted or a sorted T cell fraction (not recorded which). The chain employs TRBV10-3 and TRBJ2-1; 9 bases are shared with TRBD1. The sequence derives from a male donor with ankylosing spondylitis or in good health (not recorded which). Here the CDR3 reads CAISKQDTTGGEQFF. DNA of the CDR3: TGTGCCATCAGTAAGCAGGATACGACAGGGGGTGAGCAGTTCTTC.